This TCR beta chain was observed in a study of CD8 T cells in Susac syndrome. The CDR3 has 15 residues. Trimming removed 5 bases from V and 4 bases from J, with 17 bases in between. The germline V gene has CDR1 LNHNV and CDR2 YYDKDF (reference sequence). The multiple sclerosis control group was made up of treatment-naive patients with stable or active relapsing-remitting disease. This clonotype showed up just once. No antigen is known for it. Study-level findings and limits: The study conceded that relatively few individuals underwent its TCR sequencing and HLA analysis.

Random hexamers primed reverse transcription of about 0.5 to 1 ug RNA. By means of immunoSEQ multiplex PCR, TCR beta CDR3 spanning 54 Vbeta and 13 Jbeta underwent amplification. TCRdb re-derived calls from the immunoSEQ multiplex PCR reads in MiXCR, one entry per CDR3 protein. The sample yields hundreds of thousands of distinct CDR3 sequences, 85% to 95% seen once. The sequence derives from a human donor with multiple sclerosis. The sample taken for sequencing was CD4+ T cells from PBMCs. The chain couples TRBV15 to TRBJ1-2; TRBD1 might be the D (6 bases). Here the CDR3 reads CATSRGGSWGYGYTF. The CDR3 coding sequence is TGTGCCACCAGCCGAGGGGGAAGCTGGGGCTATGGCTACACCTTC.